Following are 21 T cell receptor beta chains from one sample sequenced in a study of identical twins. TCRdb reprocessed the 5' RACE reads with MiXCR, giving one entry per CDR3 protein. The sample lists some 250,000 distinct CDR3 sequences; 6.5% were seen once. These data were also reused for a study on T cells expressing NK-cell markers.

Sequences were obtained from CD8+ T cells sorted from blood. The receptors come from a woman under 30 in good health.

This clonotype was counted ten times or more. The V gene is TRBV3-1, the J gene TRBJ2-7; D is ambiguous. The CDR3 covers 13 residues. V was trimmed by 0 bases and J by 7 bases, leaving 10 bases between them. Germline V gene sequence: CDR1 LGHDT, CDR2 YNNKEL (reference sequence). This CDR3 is CASSQESGFEQYF. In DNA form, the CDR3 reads TGTGCCAGCAGCCAAGAATCCGGATTTGAGCAGTACTTC.

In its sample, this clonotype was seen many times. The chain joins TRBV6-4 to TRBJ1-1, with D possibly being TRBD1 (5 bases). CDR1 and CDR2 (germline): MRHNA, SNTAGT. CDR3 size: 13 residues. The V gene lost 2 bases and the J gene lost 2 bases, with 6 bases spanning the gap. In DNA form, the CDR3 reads TGTGCCAGCAGTGACCGGGACAACACTGAAGCTTTCTTT. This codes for CASSDRDNTEAFF.

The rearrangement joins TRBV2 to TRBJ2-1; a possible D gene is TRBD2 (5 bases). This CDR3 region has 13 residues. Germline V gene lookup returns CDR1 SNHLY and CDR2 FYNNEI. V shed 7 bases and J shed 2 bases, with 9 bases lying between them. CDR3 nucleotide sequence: TGTGCCAGCACGAGGGTTCCCTACAATGAGCAGTTCTTC. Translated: CASTRVPYNEQFF.

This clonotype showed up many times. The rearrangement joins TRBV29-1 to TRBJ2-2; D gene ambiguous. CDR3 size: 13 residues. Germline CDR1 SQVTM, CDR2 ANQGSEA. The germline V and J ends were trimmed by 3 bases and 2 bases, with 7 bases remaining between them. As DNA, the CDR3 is TGCAGCGTTGAGGATCCAAACACCGGGGAGCTGTTTTTT. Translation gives CSVEDPNTGELFF.

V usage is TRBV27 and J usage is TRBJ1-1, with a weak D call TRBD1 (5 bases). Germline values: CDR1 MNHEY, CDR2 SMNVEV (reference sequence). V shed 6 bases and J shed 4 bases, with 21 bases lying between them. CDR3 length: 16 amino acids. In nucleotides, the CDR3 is TGTGCCAGCAGCCGCGGGGGGGGTCGCGCGTTCACTGAAGCTTTCTTT. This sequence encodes CASSRGGGRAFTEAFF.

Here the CDR3 DNA reads TGTGCCAGCAGCGCACCGGGACTAGAGTACACAGATACGCAGTATTTT. Its protein is CASSAPGLEYTDTQYF. The rearrangement joins TRBV9 to TRBJ2-3; the match to TRBD2 covers 8 bases. CDR1 and CDR2 (germline): SGDLS, YYNGEE. The junction had 8 bases not matched to a gene; V was cut back by 3 bases and J by 2 bases. This CDR3 is 16 amino acids long.

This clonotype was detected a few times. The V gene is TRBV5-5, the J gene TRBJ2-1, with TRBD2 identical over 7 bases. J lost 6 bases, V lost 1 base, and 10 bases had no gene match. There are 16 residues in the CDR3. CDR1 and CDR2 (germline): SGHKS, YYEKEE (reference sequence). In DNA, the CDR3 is TGTGCCAGCAGCTTGTGGCGGGAGACTCCTGGCAATGAGCAGTTCTTC. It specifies CASSLWRETPGNEQFF. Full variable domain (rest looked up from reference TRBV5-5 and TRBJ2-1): DAGVTQSPTHLIKTRGQQVTLRCSPISGHKSVSWYQQVLGQGPQFIFQYYEKEERGRGNFPDRFSARQFPNYSSELNVNALLLGDSALYLCASSLWRETPGNEQFFGPGTRLTVL.

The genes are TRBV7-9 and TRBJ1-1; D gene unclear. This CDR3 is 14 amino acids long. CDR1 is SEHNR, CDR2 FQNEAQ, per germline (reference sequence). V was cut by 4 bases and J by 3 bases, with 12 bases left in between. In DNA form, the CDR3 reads TGTGCCAGCAGCTCCACACGTTGGGACACTGAAGCTTTCTTT. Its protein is CASSSTRWDTEAFF.

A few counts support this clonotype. CDR3 sequence: CASSQARIGEQFF. The CDR3 DNA sequence: TGTGCCAGCAGCCAAGCGCGGATCGGGGAGCAGTTCTTC. This sequence joins TRBV14 and TRBJ2-1; D is undetermined. CDR1 and CDR2 from the germline V gene are SGHDN and FVKESK. The V and J ends lost 1 base and 10 bases respectively, with 11 bases between them. The CDR3 sequence is 13 residues long.

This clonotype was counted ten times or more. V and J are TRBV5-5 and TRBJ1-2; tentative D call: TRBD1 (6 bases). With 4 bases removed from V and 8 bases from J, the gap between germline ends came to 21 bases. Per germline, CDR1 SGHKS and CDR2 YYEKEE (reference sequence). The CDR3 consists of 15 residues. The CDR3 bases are TGTGCCAGCAGCCCAGGGGCCGCCGCGTTATGGGGCTACACCTTC. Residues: CASSPGAAALWGYTF. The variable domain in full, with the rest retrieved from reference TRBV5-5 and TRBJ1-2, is DAGVTQSPTHLIKTRGQQVTLRCSPISGHKSVSWYQQVLGQGPQFIFQYYEKEERGRGNFPDRFSARQFPNYSSELNVNALLLGDSALYLCASSPGAAALWGYTFGSGTRLTVV.

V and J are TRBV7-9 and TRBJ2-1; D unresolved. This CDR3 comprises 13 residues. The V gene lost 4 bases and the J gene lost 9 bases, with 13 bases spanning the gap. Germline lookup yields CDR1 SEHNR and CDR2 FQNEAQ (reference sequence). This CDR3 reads CASSSTIYSEQFF. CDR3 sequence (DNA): TGTGCCAGCAGCTCGACCATCTATAGTGAGCAGTTCTTC.

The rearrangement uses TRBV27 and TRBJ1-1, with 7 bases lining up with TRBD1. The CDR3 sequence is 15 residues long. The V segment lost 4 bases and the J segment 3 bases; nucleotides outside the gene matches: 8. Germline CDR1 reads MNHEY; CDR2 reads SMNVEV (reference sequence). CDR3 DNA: TGTGCCAGCAGTTCACGACAGGGAGGGGACACTGAAGCTTTCTTT. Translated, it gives CASSSRQGGDTEAFF.

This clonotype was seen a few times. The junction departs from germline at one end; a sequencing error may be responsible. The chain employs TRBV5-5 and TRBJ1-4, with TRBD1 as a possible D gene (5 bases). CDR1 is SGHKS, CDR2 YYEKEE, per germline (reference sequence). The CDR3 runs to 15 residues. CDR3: CASSLGQGDNVKLFF. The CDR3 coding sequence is TGTGCCAGCAGCTTGGGGCAGGGCGATAATGTAAAACTGTTTTTT.

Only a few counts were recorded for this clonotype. The CDR3 nucleotides are TGTGCCAGCACTCCAGTCGTCGAGGGAGAGCAGTACTTC. It encodes CASTPVVEGEQYF. J is TRBJ2-7 and V is TRBV6-2 or TRBV6-3; the D gene is possibly TRBD2 (5 bases). This CDR3 contains 13 residues. V lost 7 bases to trimming and J lost 7 bases, with 17 bases between them. Germline V CDR1 and CDR2: MNHEY, SVGEGT.

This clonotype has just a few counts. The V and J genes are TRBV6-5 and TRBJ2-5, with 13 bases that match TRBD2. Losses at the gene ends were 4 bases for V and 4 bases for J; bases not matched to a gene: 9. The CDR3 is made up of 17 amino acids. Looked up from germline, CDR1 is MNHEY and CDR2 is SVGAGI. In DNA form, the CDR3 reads TGTGCCAGCAGTTCTCCCCGACTAGCGGGGGGTCCAGAGACCCAGTACTTC. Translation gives CASSSPRLAGGPETQYF.

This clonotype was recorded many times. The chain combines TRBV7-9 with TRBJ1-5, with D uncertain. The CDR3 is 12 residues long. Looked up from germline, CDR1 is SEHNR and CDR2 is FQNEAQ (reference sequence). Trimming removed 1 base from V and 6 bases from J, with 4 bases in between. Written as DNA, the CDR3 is TGTGCCAGCAGCTTAGGCAGTCAGCCCCAGCATTTT. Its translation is CASSLGSQPQHF.

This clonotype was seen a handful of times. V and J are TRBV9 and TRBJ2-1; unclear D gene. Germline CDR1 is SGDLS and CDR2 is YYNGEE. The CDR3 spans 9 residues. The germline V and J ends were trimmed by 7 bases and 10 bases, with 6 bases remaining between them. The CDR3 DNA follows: TGTGCCAGCGGGCGCGAGCAGTTCTTC. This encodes CASGREQFF.

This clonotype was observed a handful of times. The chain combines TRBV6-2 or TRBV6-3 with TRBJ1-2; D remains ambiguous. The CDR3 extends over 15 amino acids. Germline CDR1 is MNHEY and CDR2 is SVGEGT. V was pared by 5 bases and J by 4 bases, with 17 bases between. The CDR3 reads CASSLLLDRSYGYTF. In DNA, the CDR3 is TGTGCCAGCAGTCTCCTTCTCGACCGGAGCTATGGCTACACCTTC.

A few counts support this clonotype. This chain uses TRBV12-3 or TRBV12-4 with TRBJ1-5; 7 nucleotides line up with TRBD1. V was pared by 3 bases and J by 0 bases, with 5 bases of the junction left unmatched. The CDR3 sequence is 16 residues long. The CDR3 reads CASSFDRDISNQPQHF. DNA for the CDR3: TGTGCCAGCAGTTTCGACAGGGATATTAGCAATCAGCCCCAGCATTTT.

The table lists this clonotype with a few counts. CDR3 bases: TGCAGTGCTAGTCCGGGACAGGGAGGCTACGAGCAGTACTTC. Translated, it gives CSASPGQGGYEQYF. The chain links TRBV20-1 to TRBJ2-7, with TRBD1 identical over 9 bases. CDR3 length equals 14 residues. Germline CDR1 reads DFQATT; CDR2 reads SNEGSKA (reference sequence). V shed 3 bases, J shed 3 bases, and the junction held 6 bases outside the gene matches.

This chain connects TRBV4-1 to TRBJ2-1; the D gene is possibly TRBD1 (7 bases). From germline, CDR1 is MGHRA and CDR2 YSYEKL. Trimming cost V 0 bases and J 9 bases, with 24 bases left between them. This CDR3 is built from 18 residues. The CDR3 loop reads CASSQDIRGRGGASEQFF. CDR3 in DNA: TGCGCCAGCAGCCAAGATATAAGGGGGCGCGGCGGGGCGAGTGAGCAGTTCTTC.